This T cell receptor beta chain derives from a study of blood T cells in healthy people across ages. Broader study findings: Nothing was known about donor CMV status, and this possibly confounded expanded clonotype changes. Observed TCR beta diversity per million T cells went down as age went up. This fall followed a roughly linear course with age.

A J-beta primer mix and a sample-barcoded 5' primer were used in a second PCR of roughly 7 to 12 cycles. Carrying 12 random nucleotides, a template-switch adaptor labeled each individual cDNA molecule. Using its own MiXCR run on the 5' RACE reads, TCRdb lists one record per CDR3 protein. The table shows some 1.4 million distinct CDR3 sequences, with roughly 40% occurring only once. CDR1 and CDR2 (germline): DFQATT, SNEGSKA (reference sequence). Trimming pared 1 base from V and 1 base from J, leaving 15 bases between. The CDR3 totals 16 residues. This clonotype was counted a few times. Its antigen remains unknown.

The origin of this receptor is a woman under 30 in good health. The specimen sequenced was blood. The chain links TRBV20-1 to TRBJ2-3; a weak D match, TRBD2 (5 bases). CDR3: CSARVPLRVRTDTQYF. The CDR3 DNA reads TGCAGTGCTAGAGTCCCCCTGCGGGTACGCACAGATACGCAGTATTTT.